Sequencing of this T cell receptor beta chain was carried out in a study of identical twins. This clonotype turned up a few times. Germline CDR1 reads SQVTM; CDR2 reads ANQGSEA. CDR3 length: 11 amino acids. V was pared by 5 bases and J by 4 bases, with 9 bases between. TCRdb called the 5' RACE reads again in MiXCR, with one record for every CDR3 protein. Found here are 310,000 or so distinct CDR3 sequences, around 9.7% of them singletons; the top ten hold roughly 7%. This same sample was also part of a study on yellow fever vaccine responses in identical twins.

The sequence came from a woman between 18 and 29 years old in good health. Sequences were obtained from CD8+ T cells sorted from blood. V usage is TRBV29-1 and J usage is TRBJ2-7, with TRBD1 as a possible D gene (6 bases). The CDR3 DNA reads as TGCAGCGTTCAACAGGGATACGAGCAGTACTTC. Amino acid sequence: CSVQQGYEQYF.